These 8 T cell receptor beta chains were sequenced from one sample in a study of T cells after yellow fever vaccination. TCRdb re-called the 5' RACE reads through MiXCR, storing one row per CDR3 protein. The data contain over 150,000 distinct CDR3 sequences, 5.5% to 8% of them singletons. Sequenced here: CD4+ T cells sorted from PBMCs, sampled on the day of the first yellow fever vaccination. The receptors were sampled from a man between 18 and 29 years old who received the YFV17D yellow fever vaccine.

This clonotype was recorded a few times. This chain connects TRBV20-1 to TRBJ1-2; D is ambiguous. CDR1 DFQATT and CDR2 SNEGSKA come from the germline V gene (reference sequence). Trimming stripped 2 bases from V and 7 bases from J, with 14 bases between. This CDR3 has 13 amino acids. The CDR3, as DNA: TGCAGTGCTAGACCAAGTGAGGGCTTTGGCTACACCTTC. Protein sequence: CSARPSEGFGYTF.

The CDR3 DNA follows: TGCGCCAGCAGCCCGGACAGGGGACGGAACACTGAAGCTTTCTTT. The encoded protein is CASSPDRGRNTEAFF. This chain joins TRBV5-1 and TRBJ1-1, with 9 bases identical to TRBD1. Looked up from germline, CDR1 is SGHRS and CDR2 is YFSETQ. This CDR3 spans 15 amino acids. With 4 bases clipped from V and 1 base from J, the junction kept 5 bases outside the gene matches.

V is TRBV5-1 and J is TRBJ1-2; D possibly corresponds to TRBD1 (6 bases). Germline V lookup: CDR1 SGHRS, CDR2 YFSETQ. Trimming removed 4 bases from V and 8 bases from J, with 24 bases in between. This CDR3 spans 16 amino acids. Here the CDR3 DNA reads TGCGCCAGCAGCCACGACAGGATGAGGACCTTGAACGGCTACACCTTC. Encoded protein: CASSHDRMRTLNGYTF.

This clonotype was detected ten times or more. The V call is TRBV12-3 or TRBV12-4, the J call TRBJ2-3; 10 positions match TRBD2. This CDR3 is built from 15 residues. The junction had 9 bases not matched to a gene; V was cut back by 6 bases and J by 6 bases. CDR3 DNA sequence: TGTGCCAGCAGCCTTCTAGAGCGGGGGGGGGATACGCAGTATTTT. This sequence encodes CASSLLERGGDTQYF.

The J gene is TRBJ2-1, the V gene TRBV4-3; 12 bases agree with TRBD2. The trim removed 1 base at V and 9 bases at J, leaving 7 bases unmatched. This CDR3 is built from 16 residues. In germline, CDR1 is LGHNA, CDR2 YSLEER. The CDR3 is CASSQASGGAIGEQFF. DNA for the CDR3: TGCGCCAGCAGCCAAGCTAGCGGGGGGGCCATAGGTGAGCAGTTCTTC.

The chain uses TRBV18 and TRBJ2-1; 12 bases align to TRBD2. The CDR3 is 16 amino acids. With 1 base clipped from V and 6 bases from J, the junction kept 4 bases outside the gene matches. Germline-derived CDR1 and CDR2 are KGHSH and LQKENI. In nucleotides, the CDR3 is TGTGCCAGCTCACCACGACTAGCGGGGGAGGGCAATGAGCAGTTCTTC. Translated: CASSPRLAGEGNEQFF.

This clonotype was observed a few times. The chain employs TRBV7-2 and TRBJ1-3, with no clear D. Trimming took 0 bases from V and 4 from J, leaving 10 bases between them. CDR1 SGHTA and CDR2 FQGNSA come from the germline V gene. The length of the CDR3 is 15 residues. DNA for the CDR3: TGTGCCAGCAGCTTAGCGTACAGAAGGGGAAACACCATATATTTT. It is translated as CASSLAYRRGNTIYF.

This clonotype showed up many times. This chain uses TRBV20-1 with TRBJ2-7; the D gene is possibly TRBD2 (7 bases). The CDR3 runs 13 residues. Trimming shortened V by 5 bases and J by 6 bases, and 17 bases separated the two germline ends. The V gene's germline CDR1 is DFQATT and CDR2 SNEGSKA (reference sequence). CDR3 region: CSAPGSGEGEQYV. CDR3 nucleotides: TGCAGTGCTCCTGGATCAGGGGAGGGCGAGCAGTACGTC.